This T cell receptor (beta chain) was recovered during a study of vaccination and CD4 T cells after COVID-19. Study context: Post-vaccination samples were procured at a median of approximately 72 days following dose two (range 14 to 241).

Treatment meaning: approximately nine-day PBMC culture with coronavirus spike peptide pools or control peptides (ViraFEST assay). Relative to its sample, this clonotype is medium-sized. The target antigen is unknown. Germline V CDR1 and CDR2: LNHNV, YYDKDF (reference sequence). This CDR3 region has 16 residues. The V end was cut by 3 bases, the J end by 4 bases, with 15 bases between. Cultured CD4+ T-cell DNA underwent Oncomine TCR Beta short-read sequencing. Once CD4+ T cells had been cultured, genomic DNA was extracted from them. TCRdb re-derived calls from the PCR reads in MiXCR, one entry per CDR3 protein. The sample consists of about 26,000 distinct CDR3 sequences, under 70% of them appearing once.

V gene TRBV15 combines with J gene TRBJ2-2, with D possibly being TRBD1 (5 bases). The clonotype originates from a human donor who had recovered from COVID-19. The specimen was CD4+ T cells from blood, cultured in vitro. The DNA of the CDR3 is TGTGCCACCAGCAGCCCCGCAGGGTACGGCACCGGGGAGCTGTTTTTT. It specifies CATSSPAGYGTGELFF.